The 12 T cell receptor beta chains below were found in one sample sequenced in a study of T cell responses to AZD1222 COVID-19 vaccine. Data came from immunoSEQ multiplex PCR; TCRdb stores just in-frame clones and leaves some out. The table records about 130,000 clones, just over 85% of them present only once. Sequenced here: peripheral blood, sampled on day 0 of AZD1222 vaccination. The origin of the receptors is an adult in good health.

The rearrangement joins TRBV29-1 to TRBJ2-2; D is perhaps TRBD1 (6 bases). V was shortened by 6 bases and J by 7 bases, with 9 bases between the two germline ends. The CDR3 extends over 11 amino acids. The germline gives CDR1 SQVTM, CDR2 ANQGSEA. Here the CDR3 DNA reads TGCAGCGTGCAGGGGATCGGGGAGCTGTTTTTT. This encodes CSVQGIGELFF.

This clone occurred a few times. As DNA, the CDR3 is TGTGCCAGCAGCGTAGGCTTCCCAAATGAGCAGTTCTTC. It specifies CASSVGFPNEQFF. The chain joins TRBV9 to TRBJ2-1; D remains ambiguous. Germline V CDR1 and CDR2: SGDLS, YYNGEE. V was trimmed by 0 bases and J by 7 bases, leaving 8 bases between them. This CDR3 comprises 13 residues.

V is TRBV24-1 and J is TRBJ1-5; no firm D call. V lost 4 bases and J lost 0, with 9 bases in between. Germline-derived CDR1 and CDR2 are KGHDR and SFDVKD. This CDR3 has 15 amino acids. This CDR3 reads CATSEAQSSNQPQHF. CDR3 bases: TGTGCCACCAGTGAGGCACAATCTAGCAATCAGCCCCAGCATTTT.

The gene calls are TRBV5-1 and TRBJ2-7; the match to TRBD1 covers 10 bases. V dropped 5 bases and J dropped 5; count of bases not matched to a gene: 4. In germline, CDR1 is SGHRS, CDR2 YFSETQ. CDR3 length: 13 amino acids. The CDR3 protein is CASRPGTGDEQYF. DNA of the CDR3: TGCGCCAGCAGACCCGGGACAGGGGACGAGCAGTACTTC.

The V call is TRBV4-1, the J call TRBJ1-3, with D perhaps matching TRBD1 (5 bases). Germline CDR1 MGHRA, CDR2 YSYEKL. V dropped 3 bases and J dropped 0 bases, with 15 bases sitting between them. CDR3 length equals 17 residues. CDR3 nucleotide sequence: TGCGCCAGCAGCCAGTTTCAGGGTCCCCGCTCTGGAAACACCATATATTTT. Its protein is CASSQFQGPRSGNTIYF.

This clone was found a few times. This CDR3 reads CASSDRARGYTF. CDR3 DNA sequence: TGTGCCAGCAGCGACAGGGCTCGCGGCTACACCTTC. This chain uses TRBV6-5 with TRBJ1-2, with TRBD1 identical over 7 bases. The germline gives CDR1 MNHEY, CDR2 SVGAGI. The ends lost 6 bases at V and 8 bases at J; junction bases unmatched: 6. The CDR3 consists of 12 residues.

This clone occurred once. This chain joins TRBV18 and TRBJ2-5; D may match TRBD1 or TRBD2 (5 bases each). The CDR3 loop spans 12 amino acids. Germline values: CDR1 KGHSH, CDR2 LQKENI. The germline V and J ends were trimmed by 3 bases and 5 bases, with 7 bases remaining between them. The CDR3 loop is CASSPGVETQYF. The CDR3 coding sequence is TGTGCCAGCTCACCGGGGGTGGAGACCCAGTACTTC.

The V gene is TRBV5-1, the J gene TRBJ2-7; no firm D call. Trimming shortened V by 3 bases and J by 3 bases, and 7 bases separated the two germline ends. Looked up from germline, CDR1 is SGHRS and CDR2 is YFSETQ. The CDR3 length is 12 residues. CDR3 sequence (DNA): TGCGCCAGCAGCTCCAGCTACTACGAGCAGTACTTC. Translated, it gives CASSSSYYEQYF.

The gene calls are TRBV9 and TRBJ1-5; D is undetermined. Trimming cost V 0 bases and J 0 bases, with 7 bases left between them. Germline V gene data show CDR1 as SGDLS and CDR2 as YYNGEE. The CDR3 extends over 15 amino acids. In nucleotides, the CDR3 is TGTGCCAGCAGCGTAGGCCCCTATAGCAATCAGCCCCAGCATTTT. Residues: CASSVGPYSNQPQHF.

The chain uses TRBV3-1 (or the pseudogene TRBV3-2) and TRBJ1-5; weak D call: TRBD1 (6 bases). V lost 0 bases and J lost 3, with 15 bases in between. The germline gives CDR1 LGHDT, CDR2 YNNKEL (reference sequence). This CDR3 spans 17 amino acids. The CDR3 DNA sequence: TGTGCCAGCAGCCAAGAAAGTCAGGGGCCGGTCAATCAGCCCCAGCATTTT. Translation gives CASSQESQGPVNQPQHF.

The rearrangement joins TRBV2 to TRBJ2-5; D is possibly TRBD1 (5 bases). The CDR3 consists of 13 residues. Germline CDR1 SNHLY, CDR2 FYNNEI. V dropped 6 bases and J dropped 3 bases, with 11 bases sitting between them. The CDR3 loop reads CASSRDPKETQYF. Here the CDR3 DNA reads TGTGCCAGCAGCAGGGATCCCAAAGAGACCCAGTACTTC. Together with reference TRBV2 and TRBJ2-5, the CDR3 gives the full variable domain: EPEVTQTPSHQVTQMGQEVILRCVPISNHLYFYWYRQILGQKVEFLVSFYNNEISEKSEIFDDQFSVERPDGSNFTLKIRSTKLEDSAMYFCASSRDPKETQYFGPGTRLLVL.

V and J are TRBV18 and TRBJ2-3, with 10 positions matching TRBD2. The CDR3 sequence is 16 residues long. With V trimmed by 3 bases and J by 2 bases, 5 bases remained unmatched. Germline lookup yields CDR1 KGHSH and CDR2 LQKENI. Here the CDR3 reads CASSPLAGVTTDTQYF. As DNA, the CDR3 is TGTGCCAGCTCACCTCTAGCGGGAGTTACCACAGATACGCAGTATTTT.